These T cell receptor beta chains were read from a single sample in a study of cytomegalovirus exposure and HLA in healthy donors. Here immunoSEQ multiplex PCR was the method, and the copy in TCRdb shows in-frame clones only, minus some. This sample carries about 150,000 clones, around 79% of them seen once, and the ten largest clones take around 0.7%. The material sequenced was PBMCs. The receptors derive from a male donor in good health and CMV-seronegative. Both conserved end residues are part of each CDR3. Each record gives: D gene, clone size, J gene, V gene, CDR3 DNA, CDR3 protein. The D gene is left open where the match is weak. Rows may omit the clone size; those that give it use once, few, many or a size class.

TRBD2,.,TRBJ2-4,TRBV5-1,TGCGCCAGCAGCTTATTAGCGGGAGGGAGGGGGAACATTCAGTACTTC,CASSLLAGGRGNIQYF
.,.,TRBJ2-4,TRBV7-9,TGTGCCAGCAGCTTAGAAGGCAGGGCTCGAAAAAACATTCAGTACTTC,CASSLEGRARKNIQYF
.,.,TRBJ2-7,TRBV18,TGTGCCAGCTCGACCACCGCAGGGGTCGACGAGCAGTACTTC,CASSTTAGVDEQYF
TRBD1,.,TRBJ1-1,TRBV11-3,TGTGCCAGCAGCACAAACAGGGGTGGAAAGGTGAACACTGAAGCTTTCTTT,CASSTNRGGKVNTEAFF
TRBD1,.,TRBJ1-5,TRBV6-5,TGTGCCAGCAGCAAAGGGACAGGGCAGATTCAGCCCCAGCATTTT,CASSKGTGQIQPQHF
TRBD1,.,TRBJ1-2,TRBV4-1,TGCGCCAGCAGCCAGGAACCGGGACAGCTTAACTATGGCTACACCTTC,CASSQEPGQLNYGYTF
.,.,TRBJ1-2,TRBV10-3,TGTGCCATCAGTGAGTCCGTGGGCCCCTCGAAAAAGGGGCATGGCTACACCTTC,CAISESVGPSKKGHGYTF
.,.,TRBJ1-2,TRBV18,TGTGCCAGCTCACCACCGGTCAGGGAAGGCTACACCTTC,CASSPPVREGYTF
.,.,TRBJ1-6,TRBV6-5,TGTGCCAGCAGCTCCCCCCCGGGGGGCCCCCTCCACTTT,CASSSPPGGPLHF
.,.,TRBJ2-1,TRBV6-5,TGTGCCAGCAGCCTTCCGGGACTTTACAATGAGCAGTTCTTC,CASSLPGLYNEQFF
TRBD1,.,TRBJ1-2,TRBV7-2,TGTGCCAGCAGCGTGGGACAGGGTGGCTACACCTTC,CASSVGQGGYTF
TRBD1,.,TRBJ2-1,TRBV27,TGTGCCAGCAGTGACAGGGGGCGCTTTGATGAGCAGTTCTTC,CASSDRGRFDEQFF
TRBD2,.,TRBJ2-3,TRBV5-4,TGTGCCAGCAGCTTGCGGGTGACTAGCGGGCTGAGCACAGATACGCAGTATTTT,CASSLRVTSGLSTDTQYF
TRBD1,.,TRBJ1-1,TRBV7-8,TGTGCCAGCAGCTTACAGGGGGCGCGGGGTACTGAAGCTTTCTTT,CASSLQGARGTEAFF
TRBD1,.,TRBJ2-3,TRBV7-9,TGTGCCAGCAGCTCCGGGACAGGGTCAGATACGCAGTATTTT,CASSSGTGSDTQYF
.,few,TRBJ1-5,TRBV7-8,TGTGCCAGCAGCTTAGGGTCAGGGGTGAATCAGCCCCAGCATTTT,CASSLGSGVNQPQHF
.,once,TRBJ1-5,TRBV30,TGTGCCTGGAATCCAGGTCTTTCCAGCAATCAGCCCCAGCATTTT,CAWNPGLSSNQPQHF
.,.,TRBJ2-7,TRBV5-1,TGCGCCAGCAGCTTGGCCGGGGGGCTGGACGAGCAGTACTTC,CASSLAGGLDEQYF
TRBD1,once,TRBJ2-5,TRBV10-3,TGTGCCATCAGTGGGGGACAGGGAGGAAAAGAGACCCAGTACTTC,CAISGGQGGKETQYF
.,.,TRBJ2-7,TRBV7-6,TGTGCCAGCAGCCCCTCGGGGGATACCTACGAGCAGTACTTC,CASSPSGDTYEQYF
.,.,TRBJ2-5,TRBV5-1,TGCGCCAGCAGCTTCAGCCCGGGACACGCCCAAGAGACCCAGTACTTC,CASSFSPGHAQETQYF
.,.,TRBJ2-1,TRBV9,TGTGCCAGCAGCGTAGGGCTAGGCCCGACAGGCTCCTACAATGAGCAGTTCTTC,CASSVGLGPTGSYNEQFF
.,.,TRBJ1-1,TRBV12-5,TGTGCTAGTGGCCCCAAACAAGGAGAGAACACTGAAGCTTTCTTT,CASGPKQGENTEAFF
TRBD1,.,TRBJ1-2,TRBV7-9,TGTGCCAGCAGCTCAACAGGGGAGGCGTCTGGCTACACCTTC,CASSSTGEASGYTF
TRBD1,.,TRBJ2-3,TRBV29-1,TGCAGCGTACCGGACAGGGTGACCCGGGATACGCAGTATTTT,CSVPDRVTRDTQYF
TRBD1,.,TRBJ2-7,TRBV25-1,TGTGCCAGCAGTGGGGACAGGGGGCTCTACGAGCAGTACTTC,CASSGDRGLYEQYF
TRBD1,.,TRBJ1-1,TRBV29-1,TGCAGCGCCGAAAGGGGGCGCGACACTGAAGCTTTCTTT,CSAERGRDTEAFF
.,.,TRBJ1-1,TRBV7-9,TGTGCCAGCAGCTTAGCGGATAGGGGTCCTGAAGCTTTCTTT,CASSLADRGPEAFF
TRBD1,once,TRBJ2-5,TRBV27,TGTGCCAGCAGACCGACAGGGGGTAGGACCCAGTACTTC,CASRPTGGRTQYF
TRBD2,.,TRBJ2-3,TRBV9,TGTGCCAGCAGCGATATTAGCGGGGGGGGCACAGATACGCAGTATTTT,CASSDISGGGTDTQYF
TRBD1,.,TRBJ2-5,TRBV9,TGTGCCAGCAGCGCCCCAGGACAGGGAAAGACCCAGTACTTC,CASSAPGQGKTQYF
.,once,TRBJ2-7,TRBV7-9,TGTGCCAGCAGCTTAGAAGGGGACGAGCAGTACTTC,CASSLEGDEQYF
.,once,TRBJ2-1,TRBV29-1,TGCAGCGTTGAAGGTGACGGGAGACCCTACAATGAGCAGTTCTTC,CSVEGDGRPYNEQFF
.,.,TRBJ1-3,TRBV9,TGTGCCAGCAGCGTCAACTCTGGAAACACCATATATTTT,CASSVNSGNTIYF
TRBD1,once,TRBJ2-1,TRBV11-2,TGTGCCAGCAGCTTAGCCCGGACAGGGGTTAACAATGAGCAGTTCTTC,CASSLARTGVNNEQFF
.,few,TRBJ2-6,TRBV11-3,TGTGCCAGCAGCCCCAGCGGCTCTGGGGCCAACGTCCTGACTTTC,CASSPSGSGANVLTF
TRBD1,.,TRBJ1-3,TRBV9,TGTGCCAGCAGCGCGGGGACAGGGAATGGCCCTGGAAACACCATATATTTT,CASSAGTGNGPGNTIYF
.,.,TRBJ1-6,TRBV7-9,TGTGCCAGCAGCATAACAAGGGAGGGTTCACCCCTCCACTTT,CASSITREGSPLHF
TRBD1,.,TRBJ2-3,TRBV7-9,TGTTCCAGCAGCTTTGGCAGGGGGCGAGATACGCAGTATTTT,CSSSFGRGRDTQYF
TRBD1,few,TRBJ2-1,TRBV11-3,TGTGCCAGCAGCGCCGGGACAGTTTGGAATGAGCAGTTCTTC,CASSAGTVWNEQFF
.,.,TRBJ2-3,TRBV7-6,TGTGCCAGCAGCTTAGCCGCGACTAGCACAGATACGCAGTATTTT,CASSLAATSTDTQYF
TRBD2,.,TRBJ2-7,TRBV7-9,TGTGCCAGCAGCCCAAAAGGACTAGCGGGATACGACGAGCAGTACTTC,CASSPKGLAGYDEQYF
.,.,TRBJ2-2,TRBV4-3,TGCGCCAGCAGCTTACAGGTCACCGGGGAGCTGTTTTTT,CASSLQVTGELFF
.,.,TRBJ1-1,TRBV2,TGTGCCAGCACTCCCCGCGAGGTGGGGAACACTGAAGCTTTCTTT,CASTPREVGNTEAFF
TRBD1,few,TRBJ1-2,TRBV10-3,TGTGCCACCCAGGCTTCCGGGACAGGGATCTATGGCTACACCTTC,CATQASGTGIYGYTF
.,.,TRBJ1-1,TRBV6-5,TGTGCCAGCAGTTACGGGGGGGTGAACACTGAAGCTTTCTTT,CASSYGGVNTEAFF
.,once,TRBJ2-5,TRBV5-4,TGTGCCAGCAGCGAAGACCTGGGCCGGGGTCGGAAGACCCAGTACTTC,CASSEDLGRGRKTQYF
TRBD1,.,TRBJ1-2,TRBV18,TGTGCCAGCTCACCAGGACAGGACTATGGCTACACCTTC,CASSPGQDYGYTF
.,.,TRBJ2-1,TRBV4-2,TGTGCCAGCAGCCAAGCCCCCGTGGCGGCTTACAATGAGCAGTTCTTC,CASSQAPVAAYNEQFF
TRBD2,few,TRBJ2-2,TRBV6-4,TGTGCCAGCAGTGCACTAGCGAGGGCCGGGGAGCTGTTTTTT,CASSALARAGELFF
TRBD1,.,TRBJ2-5,TRBV10-3,TGTGCCAGCACCAGGGGGCGAGTGGGAGAGACCCAGTACTTC,CASTRGRVGETQYF
TRBD2,.,TRBJ2-6,TRBV10-3,TGTGCCATCAGTGTTCTAGCGGCAACCTCTGGGGCCAACGTCCTGACTTTC,CAISVLAATSGANVLTF
.,.,TRBJ1-2,TRBV7-9,TGTGCCAGCAGCTTATCTTTTCTCAACTATGGCTACACCTTC,CASSLSFLNYGYTF
.,.,TRBJ2-2,TRBV5-1,TGCGCCAGCAGCTTGGCAGGGATGCCCACCGGGGAGCTGTTTTTT,CASSLAGMPTGELFF
.,few,TRBJ1-1,TRBV9,TGTGCCAGCAGCTTAAACCCCCAGGGGACTGAAGCTTTCTTT,CASSLNPQGTEAFF
.,.,TRBJ2-7,TRBV7-2,TGTGCCAGCAGCTTAGAGGGAGGCTACGAGCAGTACTTC,CASSLEGGYEQYF
.,once,TRBJ2-1,TRBV30,TGTGCCCTTGGGAGAAATGAGCAGTTCTTC,CALGRNEQFF
TRBD1,.,TRBJ2-7,TRBV6-6,TGTGCCAGCAACCACGACAGGGAAACCTACGAGCAGTACTTC,CASNHDRETYEQYF